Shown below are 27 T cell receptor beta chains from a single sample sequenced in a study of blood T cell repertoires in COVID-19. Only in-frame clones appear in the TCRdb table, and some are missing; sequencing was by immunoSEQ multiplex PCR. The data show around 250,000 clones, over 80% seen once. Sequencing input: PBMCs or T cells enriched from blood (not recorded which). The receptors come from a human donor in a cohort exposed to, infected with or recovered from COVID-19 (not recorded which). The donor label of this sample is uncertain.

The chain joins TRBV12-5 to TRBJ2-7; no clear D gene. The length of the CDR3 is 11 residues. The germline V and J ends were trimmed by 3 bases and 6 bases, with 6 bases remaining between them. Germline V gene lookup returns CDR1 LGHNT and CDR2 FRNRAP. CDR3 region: CASGLGAEQYF. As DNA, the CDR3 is TGTGCTAGTGGTTTAGGAGCCGAGCAGTACTTC.

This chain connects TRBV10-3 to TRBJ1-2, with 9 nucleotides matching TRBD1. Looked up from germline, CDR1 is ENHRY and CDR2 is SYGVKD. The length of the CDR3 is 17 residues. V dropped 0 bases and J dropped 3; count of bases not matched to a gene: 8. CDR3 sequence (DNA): TGTGCCATCAGTGAGTCGGACAGGGGCCCACCTTACTATGGCTACACCTTC. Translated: CAISESDRGPPYYGYTF.

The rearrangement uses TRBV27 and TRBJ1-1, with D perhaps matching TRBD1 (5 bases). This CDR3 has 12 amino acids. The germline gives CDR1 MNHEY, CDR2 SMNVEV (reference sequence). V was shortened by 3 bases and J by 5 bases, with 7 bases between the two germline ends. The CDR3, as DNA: TGTGCCAGCAGTTTTCAGGGAACTGAAGCTTTCTTT. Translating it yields CASSFQGTEAFF.

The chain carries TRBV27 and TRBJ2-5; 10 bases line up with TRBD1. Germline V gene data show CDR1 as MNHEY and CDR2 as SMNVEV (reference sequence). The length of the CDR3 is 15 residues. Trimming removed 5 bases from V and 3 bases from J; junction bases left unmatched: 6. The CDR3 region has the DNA TGTGCCAGCAGTCTCTGGACAGGGGGGGAAGAGACCCAGTACTTC. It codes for CASSLWTGGEETQYF.

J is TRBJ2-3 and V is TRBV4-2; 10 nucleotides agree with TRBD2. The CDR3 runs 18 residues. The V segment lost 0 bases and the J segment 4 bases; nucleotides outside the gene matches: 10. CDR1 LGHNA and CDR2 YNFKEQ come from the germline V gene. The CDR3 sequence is CASSQDPPQRGGSDTQYF. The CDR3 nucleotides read TGTGCCAGCAGCCAAGACCCCCCCCAGCGGGGGGGTTCAGATACGCAGTATTTT.

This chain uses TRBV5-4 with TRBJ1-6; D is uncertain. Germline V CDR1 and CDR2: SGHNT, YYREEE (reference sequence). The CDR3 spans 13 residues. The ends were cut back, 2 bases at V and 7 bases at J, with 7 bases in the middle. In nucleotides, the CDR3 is TGTGCCAGCAGCTTTTCAGGAAATTCACCCCTCCACTTT. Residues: CASSFSGNSPLHF.

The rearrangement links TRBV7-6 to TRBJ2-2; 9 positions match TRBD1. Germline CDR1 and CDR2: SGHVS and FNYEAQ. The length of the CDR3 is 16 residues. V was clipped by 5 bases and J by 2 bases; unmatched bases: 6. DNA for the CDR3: TGTGCCAGCAGCCCACGACAGGGGGTTAACACCGGGGAGCTGTTTTTT. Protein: CASSPRQGVNTGELFF.

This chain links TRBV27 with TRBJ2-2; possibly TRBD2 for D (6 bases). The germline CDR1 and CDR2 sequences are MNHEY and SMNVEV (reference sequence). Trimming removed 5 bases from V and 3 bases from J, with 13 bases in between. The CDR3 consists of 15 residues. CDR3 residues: CASSLSGLDTGELFF. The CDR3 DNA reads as TGTGCCAGCAGTCTAAGCGGGTTAGACACCGGGGAGCTGTTTTTT.

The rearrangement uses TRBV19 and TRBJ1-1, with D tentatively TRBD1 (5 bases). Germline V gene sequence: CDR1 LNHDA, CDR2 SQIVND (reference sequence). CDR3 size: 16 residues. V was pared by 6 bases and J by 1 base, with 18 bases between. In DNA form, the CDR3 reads TGTGCCAGTAGCATATTGAGTGGACAAACGAACACTGAAGCTTTCTTT. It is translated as CASSILSGQTNTEAFF.

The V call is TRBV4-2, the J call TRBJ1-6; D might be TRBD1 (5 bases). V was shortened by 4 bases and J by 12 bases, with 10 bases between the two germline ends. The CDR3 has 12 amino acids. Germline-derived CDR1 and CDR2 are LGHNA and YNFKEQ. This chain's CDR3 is CASSLGRGPLHF. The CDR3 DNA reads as TGTGCCAGCAGCCTTGGAAGGGGACCCCTCCACTTT.

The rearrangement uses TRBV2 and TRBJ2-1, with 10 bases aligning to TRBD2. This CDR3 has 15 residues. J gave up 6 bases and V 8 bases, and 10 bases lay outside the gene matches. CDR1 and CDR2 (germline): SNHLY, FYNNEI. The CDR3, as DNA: TGTGCCAGCCGAAGAATAGCGGGGGGCCCCAATGAGCAGTTCTTC. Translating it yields CASRRIAGGPNEQFF.

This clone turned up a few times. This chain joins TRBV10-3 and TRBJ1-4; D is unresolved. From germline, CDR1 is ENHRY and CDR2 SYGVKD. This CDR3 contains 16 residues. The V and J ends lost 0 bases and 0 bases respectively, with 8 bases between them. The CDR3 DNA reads TGTGCCATCAGTGAGTCCGCGGCGGCAACTAATGAAAAACTGTTTTTT. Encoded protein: CAISESAAATNEKLFF.

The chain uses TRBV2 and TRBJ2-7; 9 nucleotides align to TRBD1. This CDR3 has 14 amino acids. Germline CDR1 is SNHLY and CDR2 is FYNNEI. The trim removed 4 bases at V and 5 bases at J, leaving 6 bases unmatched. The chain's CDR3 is CASSVQGAEHEQYF. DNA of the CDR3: TGTGCCAGCAGTGTACAGGGGGCGGAACACGAGCAGTACTTC.

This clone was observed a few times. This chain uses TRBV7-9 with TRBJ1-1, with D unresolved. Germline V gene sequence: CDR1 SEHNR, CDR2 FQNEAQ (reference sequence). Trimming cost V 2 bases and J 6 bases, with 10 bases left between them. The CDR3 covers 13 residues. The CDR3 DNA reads TGTGCCAGCAGCTTACGGGTCGTCGCTGAAGCTTTCTTT. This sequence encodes CASSLRVVAEAFF.

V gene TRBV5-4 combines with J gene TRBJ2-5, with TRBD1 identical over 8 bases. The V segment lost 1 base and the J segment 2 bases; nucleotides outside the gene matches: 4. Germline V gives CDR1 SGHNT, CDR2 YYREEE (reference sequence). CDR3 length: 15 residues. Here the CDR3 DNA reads TGTGCCAGCAGCTTGCCCGGGACAGGTCAAGAGACCCAGTACTTC. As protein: CASSLPGTGQETQYF.

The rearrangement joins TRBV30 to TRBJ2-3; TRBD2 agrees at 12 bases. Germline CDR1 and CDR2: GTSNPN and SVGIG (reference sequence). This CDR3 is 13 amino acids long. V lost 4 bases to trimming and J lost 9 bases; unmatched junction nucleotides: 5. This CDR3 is CAWTSGGAGTQYF. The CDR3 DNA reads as TGTGCCTGGACTAGCGGGGGGGCAGGGACGCAGTATTTT.

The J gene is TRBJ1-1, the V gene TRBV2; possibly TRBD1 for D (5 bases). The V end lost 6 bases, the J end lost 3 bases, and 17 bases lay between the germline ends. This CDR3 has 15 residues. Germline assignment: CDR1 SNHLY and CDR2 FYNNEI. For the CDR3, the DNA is TGTGCCAGCAGGGAAAAATCGCTCAGGGACACTGAAGCTTTCTTT. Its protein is CASREKSLRDTEAFF. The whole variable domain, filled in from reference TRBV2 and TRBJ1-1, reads EPEVTQTPSHQVTQMGQEVILRCVPISNHLYFYWYRQILGQKVEFLVSFYNNEISEKSEIFDDQFSVERPDGSNFTLKIRSTKLEDSAMYFCASREKSLRDTEAFFGQGTRLTVV.

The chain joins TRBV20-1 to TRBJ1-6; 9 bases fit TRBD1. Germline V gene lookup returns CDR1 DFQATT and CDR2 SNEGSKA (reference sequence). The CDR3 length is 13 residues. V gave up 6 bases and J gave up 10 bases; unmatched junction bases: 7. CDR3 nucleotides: TGCAGTGCGAGTTTGACAGGGGGATCACCCCTCCACTTT. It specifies CSASLTGGSPLHF.

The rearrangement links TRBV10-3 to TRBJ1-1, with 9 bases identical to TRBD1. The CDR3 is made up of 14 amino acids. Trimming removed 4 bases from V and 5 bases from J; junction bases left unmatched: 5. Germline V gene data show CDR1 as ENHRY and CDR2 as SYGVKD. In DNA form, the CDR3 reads TGTGCCATCAGTGTGGGACAGGGTAGGACTGAAGCTTTCTTT. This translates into CAISVGQGRTEAFF.

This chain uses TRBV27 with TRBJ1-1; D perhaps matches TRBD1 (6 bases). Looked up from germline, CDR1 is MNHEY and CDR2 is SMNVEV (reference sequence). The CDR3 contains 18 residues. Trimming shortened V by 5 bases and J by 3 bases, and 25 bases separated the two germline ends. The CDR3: CASSPEHRVLGVDTEAFF. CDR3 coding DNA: TGTGCCAGCAGTCCCGAGCACAGGGTATTGGGAGTTGACACTGAAGCTTTCTTT.

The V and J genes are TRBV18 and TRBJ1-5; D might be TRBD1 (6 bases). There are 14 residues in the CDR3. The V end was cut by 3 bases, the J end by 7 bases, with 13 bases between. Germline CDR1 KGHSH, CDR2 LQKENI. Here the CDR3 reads CASSPGANRQPQHF. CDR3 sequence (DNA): TGTGCCAGCTCACCGGGGGCAAACAGGCAGCCCCAGCATTTT.

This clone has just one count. The CDR3 is CASSPSGGGETQYF. In nucleotides, the CDR3 is TGCGCCAGCAGCCCCAGCGGGGGCGGAGAGACCCAGTACTTC. The chain employs TRBV4-3 and TRBJ2-5; 8 bases fit TRBD2. The CDR3 has 14 amino acids. The trim removed 4 bases at V and 4 bases at J, leaving 5 bases unmatched. Germline V gives CDR1 LGHNA, CDR2 YSLEER.

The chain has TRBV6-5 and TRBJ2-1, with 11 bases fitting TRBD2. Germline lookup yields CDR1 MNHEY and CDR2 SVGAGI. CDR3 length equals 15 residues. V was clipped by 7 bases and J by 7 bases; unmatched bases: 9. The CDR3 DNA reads TGTGCCAGCACAAGTATAGCGGGGGGGAGGAATGAGCAGTTCTTC. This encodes CASTSIAGGRNEQFF.

CDR3 loop: CASSLVRDYGYTF. CDR3 coding DNA: TGTGCCAGCAGTTTAGTACGGGATTATGGCTACACCTTC. V usage is TRBV12-3 or TRBV12-4 and J usage is TRBJ1-2; no definite D call. V shed 1 base and J shed 5 bases, with 8 bases lying between them. This CDR3 is 13 amino acids long.

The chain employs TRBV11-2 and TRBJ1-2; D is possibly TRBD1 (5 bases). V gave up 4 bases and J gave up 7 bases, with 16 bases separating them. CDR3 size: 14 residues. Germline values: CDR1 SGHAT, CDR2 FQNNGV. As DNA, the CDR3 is TGTGCCAGCAGCTCTCCCCAGGACAAAATTGGCTACACCTTC. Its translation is CASSSPQDKIGYTF.

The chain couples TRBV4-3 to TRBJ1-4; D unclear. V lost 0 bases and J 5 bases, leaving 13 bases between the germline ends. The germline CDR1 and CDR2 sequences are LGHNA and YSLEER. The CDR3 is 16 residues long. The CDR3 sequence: CASSQDGTEVNEKLFF. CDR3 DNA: TGCGCCAGCAGCCAAGATGGAACGGAGGTAAATGAAAAACTGTTTTTT.

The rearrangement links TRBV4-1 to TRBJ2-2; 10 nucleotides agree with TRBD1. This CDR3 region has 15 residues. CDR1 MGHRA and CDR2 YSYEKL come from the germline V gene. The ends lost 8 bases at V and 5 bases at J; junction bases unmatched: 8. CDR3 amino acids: CASGIGQGGTGELFF. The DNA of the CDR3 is TGCGCCAGCGGAATAGGACAGGGGGGAACCGGGGAGCTGTTTTTT.